The present TCR beta chain was sequenced within a study of blood T cell repertoires in COVID-19. Study information: PBMCs, B-cell-depleted T cells, or T cells were the source of the cDNA or gDNA that made up the material.

Original processing methods: The assay estimated nucleated cells by amplifying reference gene primers. TCRdb's table, derived via immunoSEQ multiplex PCR, lists solely in-frame clones and lacks some. The DNA gave D and trimming, while V, J and clone size come from that table. The profile shows more than 110,000 clones, roughly 80% of them singletons. The V gene end was trimmed by 1 base and the J gene end by 1 base; junction bases not matched to a gene: 8. This CDR3 region has 16 residues. Germline V CDR1 and CDR2: SQVTM, ANQGSEA. The chain joins TRBV29-1 to TRBJ2-3; 7 nucleotides agree with TRBD1. The specimen sequenced was peripheral blood. The sequence was collected from a human donor in a cohort sampled during active COVID-19. The CDR3 bases are TGCAGCGTTGAAGTTCAAGGACAGGCCCGCACAGATACGCAGTATTTT. It yields the protein CSVEVQGQARTDTQYF.